These 16 T cell receptor beta chains originate from one sample sequenced in a study of T cell repertoires in cytomegalovirus infection. MiXCR, run by TCRdb on the reads, gives a single entry per CDR3 protein. This table holds around 740,000 distinct CDR3 sequences, 35% to 45% found once. The specimen sequenced was PBMCs. The origin of the receptors is a human donor in good health (CMV status not recorded). Some clones in this sample may be carry-over from other donors' samples.

J is TRBJ1-5 and V is TRBV28; TRBD1 agrees at 7 bases. Looked up from germline, CDR1 is MDHEN and CDR2 is SYDVKM. V trimming: 6 bases; J trimming: 4 bases; junction bases outside the gene matches: 6. The CDR3 has 14 residues. The DNA for the CDR3 is TGTGCCAGCAGGAAGGGACAGCCTAATCAGCCCCAGCATTTT. It translates to CASRKGQPNQPQHF.

Ten or more counts support this clonotype. CDR3 in amino acids: CASSWGRENSPLHF. The CDR3 DNA follows: TGTGCCAGCAGTTGGGGACGGGAAAATTCACCCCTCCACTTT. The gene calls are TRBV6-1 and TRBJ1-6, with a weak D call TRBD1 (5 bases). The CDR3 contains 14 residues. Trimming took 5 bases from V and 7 from J, leaving 12 bases between them. The germline gives CDR1 MNHNS, CDR2 SASEGT.

This clonotype occurred a few times. The V gene is TRBV6-5, the J gene TRBJ1-1, with D maybe TRBD1 (5 bases). V was pared by 7 bases and J by 6 bases, with 24 bases between. Per the germline V gene, CDR1 is MNHEY and CDR2 is SVGAGI. CDR3 length: 16 amino acids. The chain's CDR3 is CASILTSDTRYAEAFF. As DNA, the CDR3 is TGTGCCAGCATCCTTACGTCGGACACGCGCTACGCTGAAGCTTTCTTT.

Many counts were recorded for this clonotype. The rearrangement joins TRBV6-1 to TRBJ1-6; D gene ambiguous. CDR1 and CDR2 (germline): MNHNS, SASEGT. V gave up 6 bases and J gave up 1 base, with 19 bases separating them. The CDR3 has 18 residues. In DNA form, the CDR3 reads TGTGCCAGCAGCTCCTCAACTAGTTTGACGTCCTATAATTCACCCCTCCACTTT. Protein product: CASSSSTSLTSYNSPLHF.

This clonotype has a handful of counts. The chain joins TRBV4-1 to TRBJ1-2; 7 bases are shared with TRBD1. CDR1 is MGHRA, CDR2 YSYEKL, per germline. With 3 bases clipped from V and 6 bases from J, the junction kept 4 bases outside the gene matches. CDR3 length: 13 residues. The CDR3: CASSQTGIDGYTF. CDR3 in DNA: TGCGCCAGCAGCCAGACAGGGATAGATGGCTACACCTTC.

The rearrangement uses TRBV5-1 and TRBJ2-1; D gene ambiguous. Germline loops: CDR1 SGHRS, CDR2 YFSETQ. Between the trimmed V and J ends, which lost 8 bases and 0 bases, there was a span of 12 bases. The CDR3 is 14 amino acids. CDR3 bases: TGCGCCAGTCACGACCCCAGCTCCTACAATGAGCAGTTCTTC. Protein sequence: CASHDPSSYNEQFF.

This chain connects TRBV6-5 to TRBJ2-6, with a weak D call TRBD1 (7 bases). Trimming pared 0 bases from V and 17 bases from J, leaving 14 bases between. The CDR3 extends over 13 amino acids. The germline V gene has CDR1 MNHEY and CDR2 SVGAGI. In DNA form, the CDR3 reads TGTGCCAGCAGTTACTCCCGACAGGGCGGGGTGACTTTC. This codes for CASSYSRQGGVTF.

This chain links TRBV20-1 with TRBJ1-6; no definite D call. Trimming cost V 5 bases and J 8 bases, with 10 bases left between them. The CDR3 totals 12 residues. Germline V gene data show CDR1 as DFQATT and CDR2 as SNEGSKA (reference sequence). Here the CDR3 reads CSASAADSPLHF. Here the CDR3 DNA reads TGCAGTGCTTCCGCGGCGGATTCACCCCTCCACTTT.

This chain links TRBV11-2 with TRBJ1-4; unclear D gene. Per germline, CDR1 SGHAT and CDR2 FQNNGV. The ends were cut back, 6 bases at V and 3 bases at J, with 20 bases in the middle. The length of the CDR3 is 17 residues. The CDR3 DNA sequence: TGTGCCAGCAGTCCGGCCCTACAGTCGCTGGCTAATGAAAAACTGTTTTTT. It translates to CASSPALQSLANEKLFF.

J is TRBJ2-1 and V is TRBV28; D gene uncertain. The CDR3 runs 13 residues. Germline V gene lookup returns CDR1 MDHEN and CDR2 SYDVKM. The V gene lost 4 bases and the J gene lost 4 bases, with 8 bases spanning the gap. CDR3 bases: TGTGCCAGCAGTTCCATCGTTTACAATGAGCAGTTCTTC. Protein product: CASSSIVYNEQFF.

This chain uses TRBV2 with TRBJ2-7; D unresolved. Trimming removed 4 bases from V and 0 bases from J, with 10 bases in between. The CDR3 covers 14 residues. Germline-derived CDR1 and CDR2 are SNHLY and FYNNEI. CDR3 bases: TGTGCCAGCAGTGTCACGAGGAGCTCCTACGAGCAGTACTTC. Translation gives CASSVTRSSYEQYF.

The CDR3 DNA is TGTGCGACTTGGGAAGAGACCCAGTACTTC. Its translation is CATWEETQYF. The V gene is TRBV7-2, the J gene TRBJ2-5; D remains ambiguous. This CDR3 region has 10 residues. Germline lookup yields CDR1 SGHTA and CDR2 FQGNSA.

Note on this clonotype: A much larger clonotype is one base distant, so this may be a read error. The V gene is TRBV7-9, the J gene TRBJ2-1; no clear D. V shed 5 bases and J shed 2 bases, with 16 bases lying between them. This CDR3 has 16 amino acids. Germline CDR1 is SEHNR and CDR2 is FQNEAQ (reference sequence). This CDR3 reads CASSPLMGKAYNEQFF. CDR3 DNA: TGTGCCAGCAGCCCTTTAATGGGGAAGGCCTACAATGAGCAGTTCTTC.

This clonotype was picked up a small number of times. The CDR3 here is CASSRTDRRRSGANVLTF. The CDR3 bases are TGTGCCAGCAGCCGGACGGACAGACGACGCTCTGGGGCCAACGTCCTGACTTTC. V gene TRBV7-2 combines with J gene TRBJ2-6; a possible D gene is TRBD1 (6 bases). The germline gives CDR1 SGHTA, CDR2 FQGNSA. The CDR3 contains 18 residues. Between the trimmed V and J ends, which lost 5 bases and 0 bases, there was a span of 17 bases.

J is TRBJ2-2 and V is TRBV6-1; 12 bases map to TRBD2. V gave up 7 bases and J gave up 4 bases; unmatched junction bases: 7. Germline CDR1 reads MNHNS; CDR2 reads SASEGT. The CDR3 loop spans 16 amino acids. The CDR3 protein is CASKRLAGGPTGELFF. The CDR3 DNA follows: TGTGCCAGCAAACGGCTAGCGGGAGGGCCCACCGGGGAGCTGTTTTTT.

This clonotype came up a few times. V and J are TRBV7-6 and TRBJ2-7; TRBD1 matches 8 bases. This CDR3 has 14 residues. Trimming at V came to 5 bases and at J to 5 bases, leaving 8 bases not matched to a gene. Germline V gives CDR1 SGHVS, CDR2 FNYEAQ. CDR3 sequence: CASSPSGGFNEQYF. The CDR3 DNA reads as TGTGCCAGCAGCCCGTCAGGGGGCTTCAACGAGCAGTACTTC.